This T cell receptor (beta chain) was found in a study of response to subunit inactivated influenza vaccine. V shed 6 bases and J shed 4 bases, with 16 bases lying between them. There are 13 residues in the CDR3. From germline, CDR1 is SQVTM and CDR2 ANQGSEA. For this clonotype: The antigen remains undetermined.

MiXCR, applied by TCRdb to the RT-PCR reads, yields one record per CDR3 protein. The sample lists just over 300,000 distinct CDR3 sequences, around 20% occurring once. Findings of the study overall: New T cells are recruited in small numbers by each seasonal influenza vaccination, according to the authors' suggestion.

This specimen was PBMCs from blood, taken about 20 months after vaccination. This TCR was sampled from a man between 50 and 70 years old who received an inactivated influenza vaccine. The chain carries TRBV29-1 and TRBJ2-7; D is undetermined. The CDR3 coding sequence is TGCAGCGTCCGGGCCGCGGATCGATACGAGCAGTACTTC. It yields the protein CSVRAADRYEQYF.